The clone carrying this T cell receptor beta chain was counted a few times. Its antigen is not known. A template switching step contributed a universal primer site, while unique molecular identifiers were present in the cDNA. In TCRdb, the 5' RACE reads were re-called with MiXCR into one record per CDR3 protein. This sample has some 630,000 distinct CDR3 sequences; about 7% occur once, and the top ten carry 1.6%. Only healthy Caucasians were included as donors. V lost 3 bases and J lost 11, with 10 bases in between. The CDR3 is 11 residues long. Germline V gives CDR1 LNHNV, CDR2 YYDKDF (reference sequence). The sample originates from a study of identical twins. Findings and caveats of the study: Out-of-frame TCR alpha sharing observed in monozygotic twins exceeded model estimates. Insertion counts were lower in abundant cord blood beta clonotypes, a trend that memory repertoires did not show.

The same sample was also used in a study of yellow fever vaccine responses in identical twins.

The chain employs TRBV15 and TRBJ1-1; D is undetermined. The receptor comes from a young woman in good health. The sample consisted of PBMCs. In nucleotides, the CDR3 is TGTGCCACCAGCAGGGTTGCCCATGCTTTCTTT. Its translation: CATSRVAHAFF.